This passage covers 24 T cell receptor beta chains from one sample sequenced in a study of tumor-infiltrating lymphocytes in primary liver carcinoma. Blood RNA came from unsorted whole blood; germline DNA was also extracted. Starting material of 450 to 500 ng total RNA yielded TCR beta cDNA via a constant-region primer. Generation of the TCR beta libraries relied on three nested multiplex PCR rounds using slightly modified ARM-PCR. Use of TRBV1-TRBV30 forward primers with a C-beta reverse primer characterized the first two PCR rounds, which lasted around 9 cycles each. TCRdb analysed the multiplex PCR reads with MiXCR anew, one entry per CDR3 protein. The table has 300,000 to 350,000 distinct CDR3 sequences, 65% seen once; the top ten hold roughly 6%. Sequencing used peripheral blood. These TCRs come from a man in his forties with primary liver carcinoma and hepatitis B virus infection.

As for this clonotype: This sequence may be a read error, since a much larger clone differs from it by one base. The chain couples TRBV6-5 to TRBJ2-2, with 8 bases lining up with TRBD1. The germline CDR1 and CDR2 sequences are MNHEY and SVGAGI. CDR3 size: 15 residues. CDR3 in amino acids: CASGLPGGRTGKLFF. CDR3 in DNA: TGTGCCAGCGGGCTTCCAGGGGGCAGGACCGGGAAGCTGTTTTTT.

Of note for this clonotype: A read error is possible here, since a much larger clone lies one base away. The chain is built from TRBV6-1 and TRBJ2-7; weak D call: TRBD2 (5 bases). In germline, CDR1 is MNHNS, CDR2 SASEGT. CDR3 length: 14 residues. This CDR3 is CASRTGIPPYEKYF. The CDR3 bases are TGTGCCAGCAGAACCGGGATTCCCCCCTACGAGAAGTACTTC.

As for this clonotype: At one end, the junction sequence differs from germline, possibly due to a read error. This chain links TRBV6-2 or TRBV6-3 with TRBJ1-1; TRBD1 matches at 8 bases. The CDR3 has 12 residues. Germline V lookup: CDR1 MNHEY, CDR2 SVGEGT. In DNA, the CDR3 is TGTGCCAGCGACAGGGGTTCGTTTGAAGTTTTCTTT. This gives the protein CASDRGSFEVFF.

Remarks on this clonotype: This clone may be a read error of a much larger clone one base away. The chain carries TRBV6-5 and TRBJ2-7; D may match TRBD1 or TRBD2 (5 bases each). CDR1 is MNHEY and CDR2 is SVGAGI in the germline V gene. This CDR3 spans 13 amino acids. The CDR3 bases are TGTGCCAGCACCTCGGGACCTGTCGGCGAGCAGCACTTC. Amino acids: CASTSGPVGEQHF.

As to this clonotype: The CDR3 does not end in the conserved phenylalanine or tryptophan, so this is likely a read error. The V call is TRBV11-2, the J call TRBJ2-2; D not resolved. The germline V gene has CDR1 SGHAT and CDR2 FQNNGV. The CDR3 is 13 amino acids. V dropped 5 bases and J dropped 7 bases, with 11 bases sitting between them. The CDR3 region is CASSPNKGGELFY. The CDR3 DNA sequence: TGTGCCAGCAGCCCTAACAAAGGCGGGGAGCTGTTTTAT.

This clonotype showed up many times. J is TRBJ2-4 and V is TRBV11-2; D gene uncertain. Trimming pared 5 bases from V and 9 bases from J, leaving 14 bases between. The CDR3 length is 13 residues. Germline loops: CDR1 SGHAT, CDR2 FQNNGV. DNA of the CDR3: TGTGCCAGCAGCGAGAACCGCTTGAGCATTCAGTACTTC. Its translation is CASSENRLSIQYF. The full variable domain, with the rest looked up from reference TRBV11-2 and TRBJ2-4, is EAGVAQSPRYKIIEKRQSVAFWCNPISGHATLYWYQQILGQGPKLLIQFQNNGVVDDSQLPKDRFSAERLKGVDSTLKIQPAKLEDSAVYLCASSENRLSIQYFGAGTRLSVL.

This clonotype was detected ten times or more. The chain employs TRBV6-2 or TRBV6-3 and TRBJ2-7, with unresolved D. CDR3 size: 13 residues. The V end lost 2 bases, the J end lost 2 bases, and 7 bases lay between the germline ends. Germline V lookup: CDR1 MNHEY, CDR2 SVGEGT. The CDR3 DNA sequence: TGTGCCAGCAGTTACGAGGTACCCTACGAGCAGTACTTC. This encodes CASSYEVPYEQYF.

The chain is built from TRBV20-1 and TRBJ2-7; D uncertain. Trimming shortened V by 5 bases and J by 2 bases, and 7 bases separated the two germline ends. This CDR3 comprises 11 residues. Germline CDR1 and CDR2: DFQATT and SNEGSKA (reference sequence). CDR3: CSAPHPYEQYF. Written as DNA, the CDR3 is TGCAGTGCTCCACACCCCTACGAGCAGTACTTC.

This clonotype was seen only once. An end of the junction differs from the germline gene, which may be a read error. The chain is built from TRBV10-3 and TRBJ1-1; the D is unclear. The CDR3 consists of 13 residues. Germline V gene data show CDR1 as ENHRY and CDR2 as SYGVKD. The CDR3 loop is CARSDDPNTEAFF. The CDR3, as DNA: TGCGCCAGGAGTGACGATCCGAACACTGAAGCTTTCTTT.

The rearrangement joins TRBV21-1 to TRBJ1-6; TRBD1 was called by the table and not checked on the DNA. TRBV21-1 is a pseudogene. This CDR3 has 12 residues. CDR3 in amino acids: CAPISPVGSLHF. CDR3 coding DNA: TGTGCCCCGATCTCCCCCGTGGGTTCCCTCCACTTT.

Of note for this clonotype: A much larger clone differs by one base, so this may be a read error. The rearrangement links TRBV11-2 to TRBJ2-7; D perhaps matches TRBD1 (5 bases). Trimming pared 4 bases from V and 2 bases from J, leaving 15 bases between. There are 15 residues in the CDR3. Germline CDR1 and CDR2: SGHAT and FQNNGV. This chain's CDR3 is CASSYLRMGPYEQYF. The CDR3 DNA sequence: TGTGCCAGCAGCTATCTCCGGATGGGGCCCTACGAGCAGTACTTC.

This clonotype was picked up a small number of times. The V gene is TRBV11-3, the J gene TRBJ2-7; 12 nucleotides line up with TRBD1. This CDR3 is built from 15 residues. The junction had 5 bases not matched to a gene; V was cut back by 5 bases and J by 3 bases. Germline V gene lookup returns CDR1 SGHNT and CDR2 YENEEA. CDR3 DNA sequence: TGTGCCAGCAGCCCCGGGACAGGGGGCAACTACGAGCAGTACTTC. Residues: CASSPGTGGNYEQYF.

Comment on this clonotype: A read error may be the cause here, since a much bigger clone is one base away. This chain links TRBV4-1 with TRBJ2-7, with D maybe TRBD2 (5 bases). The ends were cut back, 0 bases at V and 3 bases at J, with 18 bases in the middle. The germline V gene encodes CDR1 MGHRA and CDR2 YSYEKL. This CDR3 is built from 17 residues. The CDR3 nucleotides are TGCGCCAGCAGCCAAGATCGAGGTGGACTCCTGCACTACGAGCAGTACTTC. It specifies CASSQDRGGLLHYEQYF.

A word on this clonotype: The final CDR3 position lacks the conserved phenylalanine or tryptophan, pointing to a likely read error. V gene TRBV11-2 combines with J gene TRBJ2-2; no clear D gene. V dropped 2 bases and J dropped 0 bases, with 7 bases sitting between them. CDR1 is SGHAT and CDR2 is FQNNGV in the germline V gene. CDR3 length: 15 residues. This chain's CDR3 is CASSLIGANTGELFY. The CDR3 DNA is TGTGCCAGCAGCTTAATTGGAGCGAACACCGGGGAGCTGTTTTAT.

With respect to this clonotype: A much larger clone lies a single base off, so this may be a read error. The chain couples TRBV10-3 to TRBJ2-5; the match to TRBD1 covers 11 bases. V lost 6 bases to trimming and J lost 5 bases; unmatched junction nucleotides: 8. Germline values: CDR1 ENHRY, CDR2 SYGVKD. The CDR3 extends over 15 amino acids. CDR3 sequence: CAISQGQGDSETQYF. Here the CDR3 DNA reads TGTGCCATCAGCCAGGGACAGGGGGACTCGGAGACCCAGTACTTC.

For this clonotype: At one end, the junction sequence differs from germline, possibly due to a read error. The chain is built from TRBV5-4 and TRBJ2-5; TRBD2 matches 10 bases. From germline, CDR1 is SGHNT and CDR2 YYREEE (reference sequence). This CDR3 has 14 amino acids. Here the CDR3 reads CVSSLVSGRETQYF. The CDR3 DNA follows: TGTGTCAGCAGCTTGGTTAGCGGGAGGGAGACCCAGTACTTC.

This clonotype was counted only a few times. A clone one base away is much larger, so this may be a read error. The chain employs TRBV12-3 or TRBV12-4 and TRBJ1-1; D gene uncertain. The CDR3 totals 13 residues. The V gene lost 3 bases and the J gene lost 7 bases, with 12 bases spanning the gap. The CDR3 reads CASSLRAGSEAFF. The CDR3 DNA is TGTGCCAGCAGTTTGCGGGCTGGAAGTGAAGCTTTCTTT.

On this clonotype: A read error may explain this, as a much larger clone is one base away. The chain employs TRBV4-1 and TRBJ2-7, with D tentatively TRBD2 (5 bases). The V gene's germline CDR1 is MGHRA and CDR2 YSYEKL. There are 11 residues in the CDR3. For the CDR3, the DNA is TGCACCAGCAGCCAAGAGGGAGAGCAGTACTTC. Amino acids: CTSSQEGEQYF.

To note about this clonotype: The conserved phenylalanine or tryptophan is not found at the CDR3 terminus, so this likely reflects a read error. The chain combines TRBV6-1 with TRBJ1-1; the D gene is possibly TRBD1 (5 bases). The CDR3 is 12 residues long. Germline V gives CDR1 MNHNS, CDR2 SASEGT. CDR3 loop: CASIIGATGAFI. The DNA of the CDR3 is TGTGCCAGCATAATAGGGGCCACTGGAGCTTTCATT.

This chain joins TRBV6-5 and TRBJ2-7, with TRBD2 as a possible D gene (6 bases). CDR1 is MNHEY, CDR2 SVGAGI, per germline. This CDR3 comprises 13 residues. V was pared by 7 bases and J by 2 bases, with 12 bases between. CDR3 in DNA: TGTGCCAGCACACGGGGGTCCACCTACGAGCAGTACTTC. It is translated as CASTRGSTYEQYF.

This clonotype appeared a few times. The chain has TRBV10-3 and TRBJ1-5, with unresolved D. Per germline, CDR1 ENHRY and CDR2 SYGVKD. Trimming shortened V by 8 bases and J by 4 bases, and 18 bases separated the two germline ends. The CDR3 length is 15 residues. CDR3 region: CAIEHPEPGNQPQHF. CDR3 DNA: TGTGCCATCGAGCACCCCGAACCGGGTAATCAGCCCCAGCATTTT.

The chain is built from TRBV5-4 and TRBJ2-7; D may be TRBD1 (7 bases). The CDR3 contains 16 residues. CDR1 is SGHNT, CDR2 YYREEE, per germline (reference sequence). The V and J ends lost 4 bases and 0 bases respectively, with 17 bases between them. CDR3 sequence: CASSLPGGTISYEQYF. CDR3 coding DNA: TGTGCCAGCAGCCTCCCAGGGGGGACCATCTCCTACGAGCAGTACTTC.

Comment on this clonotype: Given a much more abundant clone one base away, this may be a read error. The chain employs TRBV12-3 or TRBV12-4 and TRBJ1-5; unclear D gene. The CDR3 has 14 amino acids. Trimming removed 7 bases at V and 1 base at J, with 11 bases between. This CDR3 is CASTSYLSNQPQHF. The DNA of the CDR3 is TGTGCCAGCACCTCGTACCTAAGCAATCAGCCCCAGCATTTT.

On this clonotype: A much larger clone differs by one base, so this may be a read error. The chain combines TRBV30 with TRBJ1-5; no clear D. Germline lookup yields CDR1 GTSNPN and CDR2 SVGIG (reference sequence). The CDR3 totals 13 residues. The germline V and J ends were trimmed by 2 bases and 5 bases, with 10 bases remaining between them. The CDR3 region is CAWSRETDQPQHF. CDR3 coding DNA: TGTGCCTGGAGTCGAGAGACCGATCAGCCCCAGCATTTT.